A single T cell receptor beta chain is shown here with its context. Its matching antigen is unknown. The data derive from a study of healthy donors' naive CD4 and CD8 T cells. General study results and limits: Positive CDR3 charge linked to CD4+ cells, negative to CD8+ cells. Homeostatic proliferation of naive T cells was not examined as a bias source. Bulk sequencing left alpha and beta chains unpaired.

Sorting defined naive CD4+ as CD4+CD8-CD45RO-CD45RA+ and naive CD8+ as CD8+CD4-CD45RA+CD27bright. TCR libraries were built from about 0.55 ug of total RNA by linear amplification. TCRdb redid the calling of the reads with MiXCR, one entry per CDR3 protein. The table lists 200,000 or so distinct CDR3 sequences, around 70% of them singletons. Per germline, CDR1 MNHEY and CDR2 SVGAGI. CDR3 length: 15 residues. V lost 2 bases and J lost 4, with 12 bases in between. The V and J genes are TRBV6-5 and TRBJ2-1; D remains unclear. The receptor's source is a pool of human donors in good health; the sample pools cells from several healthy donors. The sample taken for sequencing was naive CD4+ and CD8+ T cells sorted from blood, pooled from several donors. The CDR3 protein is CASSYVDPQYNEQFF. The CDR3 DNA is TGTGCCAGCAGTTACGTCGACCCACAATACAATGAGCAGTTCTTC.